Reported below is one TCR beta chain. As yet, its antigen is unknown. The data derive from a study of T cell responses to AZD1222 COVID-19 vaccine. Study-wide context: Pooling was applied to second doses at about 4 or about 12 weeks.

Sequencing was performed with immunoSEQ multiplex PCR; in TCRdb, only in-frame clones are kept and a portion is missing. The repertoire holds around 100,000 clones, with about 88% as singletons. Germline-derived CDR1 and CDR2 are SNHLY and FYNNEI. The ends were cut back, 4 bases at V and 1 base at J, with 7 bases in the middle. This CDR3 is 13 amino acids long. Study-level points and caveats: Spike as a whole was targeted by vaccine-associated CD4 TCRs, dominant at 160-218 and 743-854. The study sampled repertoires only after the peak T cell response. In the spike-specific TCR repertoire, nearly half reportedly target unmutated variant regions.

This rearrangement joins TRBV2 to TRBJ1-2; D gene ambiguous. Sequenced here: peripheral blood, sampled on day 0 of AZD1222 vaccination. This clonotype originated in an adult in good health. The DNA for the CDR3 is TGTGCCAGCAGTGTCGAGGATAACTATGGCTACACCTTC. It translates to CASSVEDNYGYTF.